These 17 T cell receptor beta chains came from one sample sequenced in a study of T cells in Graves' hyperthyroidism and ophthalmopathy. TCR beta CDR3 regions were amplified from RNA transcripts. An initial round of RT-PCR targeting the TCR CDR3 relied on the HTBI primer set. TCRdb independently ran MiXCR on the multiplex PCR reads; one entry per CDR3 protein. The table records fewer than 750,000 distinct CDR3 sequences, about 14% of them present only once. The sequencing input was blood. The source of these receptors is a woman aged 45-59 years with Graves' ophthalmopathy.

Of note for this clonotype: Germline and junction disagree at one end, which may indicate a read error. This sequence joins TRBV2 and TRBJ1-2; D is undetermined. The CDR3 extends over 14 amino acids. Germline-derived CDR1 and CDR2 are SNHLY and FYNNEI. CDR3 amino acids: CASRGQVGNHGYTF. In DNA, the CDR3 is TGTGCCAGCAGAGGGCAGGTCGGTAACCATGGCTACACCTTC.

Ten or more counts support this clonotype. The V and J genes are TRBV28 and TRBJ2-7; 7 bases are a match to TRBD2. Trimming took 6 bases from V and 2 from J; bases not matched to a gene: 10. CDR3 length: 15 amino acids. Germline V gene lookup returns CDR1 MDHEN and CDR2 SYDVKM. The CDR3 sequence: CASRAGLDGAYEQYF. In DNA, the CDR3 is TGTGCCAGCAGGGCCGGACTAGACGGGGCCTACGAGCAGTACTTC.

This clonotype was recorded at least ten times. J is TRBJ2-7 and V is TRBV29-1, with TRBD1 matching 9 bases. There are 13 residues in the CDR3. The V gene's germline CDR1 is SQVTM and CDR2 ANQGSEA. Unmatched junction bases numbered 6, after V lost 6 bases and J lost 3 bases. CDR3: CSVTGTGIYEQYF. In DNA form, the CDR3 reads TGCAGCGTAACCGGGACAGGGATCTACGAGCAGTACTTC.

The CDR3 bases are TGTGCCAGCAGCTTACTTTTTCGGGACAGGGTATTCCATGAGCAGTTCTTC. Translated: CASSLLFRDRVFHEQFF. The J gene is TRBJ2-1, the V gene TRBV11-2; TRBD1 agrees at 9 bases. Looked up from germline, CDR1 is SGHAT and CDR2 is FQNNGV. Unmatched junction bases numbered 13, after V lost 2 bases and J lost 8 bases. The CDR3 runs to 17 residues.

This clonotype was counted between two and nine times. The chain has TRBV4-3 and TRBJ2-7; no clear D. CDR3 size: 17 residues. V gave up 0 bases and J gave up 3 bases, with 18 bases separating them. Germline V gene lookup returns CDR1 LGHNA and CDR2 YSLEER. The CDR3 sequence is CASSQDTVGQAYYEQYF. The CDR3 nucleotides are TGCGCCAGCAGCCAAGATACGGTGGGCCAGGCTTACTACGAGCAGTACTTC.

The chain is built from TRBV2 and TRBJ2-2, with D tentatively TRBD1 (5 bases). This CDR3 region has 13 residues. Germline V lookup: CDR1 SNHLY, CDR2 FYNNEI. Trimming cost V 8 bases and J 4 bases, with 11 bases left between them. The DNA of the CDR3 is TGTGCCAGCGACAGTTGGGGCACCGGGGAGCTGTTTTTT. Its protein is CASDSWGTGELFF. The complete variable domain, with remaining parts taken from reference TRBV2 and TRBJ2-2, reads EPEVTQTPSHQVTQMGQEVILRCVPISNHLYFYWYRQILGQKVEFLVSFYNNEISEKSEIFDDQFSVERPDGSNFTLKIRSTKLEDSAMYFCASDSWGTGELFFGEGSRLTVL.

The chain employs TRBV19 and TRBJ1-2; D ambiguous. Germline V gene data show CDR1 as LNHDA and CDR2 as SQIVND (reference sequence). The CDR3 runs to 12 residues. Between the trimmed V and J ends, which lost 5 bases and 4 bases, there was a span of 8 bases. Here the CDR3 reads CASSPRPYGYTF. In DNA form, the CDR3 reads TGTGCCAGTAGTCCTAGACCCTATGGCTACACCTTC.

In its sample, this clonotype was seen a few times. The chain joins TRBV27 to TRBJ1-4; D remains ambiguous. The V end was cut by 8 bases, the J end by 6 bases, with 10 bases between. Germline CDR1 MNHEY, CDR2 SMNVEV (reference sequence). This CDR3 is built from 12 residues. CDR3 protein: CASRGSHEKLFF. The CDR3 bases are TGTGCCAGCCGGGGTTCTCATGAAAAACTGTTTTTT. Complete variable domain (other parts from reference TRBV27 and TRBJ1-4): EAQVTQNPRYLITVTGKKLTVTCSQNMNHEYMSWYRQDPGLGLRQIYYSMNVEVTDKGDVPEGYKVSRKEKRNFPLILESPSPNQTSLYFCASRGSHEKLFFGSGTQLSVL.

CDR3 nucleotide sequence: TGTGCCAGCTCAGCCGACCTCTATGGGACAGGGGACTACGAGCAGTACTTC. This codes for CASSADLYGTGDYEQYF. The chain joins TRBV18 to TRBJ2-7; 10 bases match TRBD1. The CDR3 is made up of 17 amino acids. CDR1 and CDR2 from the germline V gene are KGHSH and LQKENI. V shed 5 bases, J shed 3 bases, and the junction held 13 bases outside the gene matches. The full variable domain, with the rest looked up from reference TRBV18 and TRBJ2-7, is NAGVMQNPRHLVRRRGQEARLRCSPMKGHSHVYWYRQLPEEGLKFMVYLQKENIIDESGMPKERFSAEFPKEGPSILRIQQVVRGDSAAYFCASSADLYGTGDYEQYFGPGTRLTVT.

Many counts were recorded for this clonotype. V usage is TRBV12-3 or TRBV12-4 and J usage is TRBJ2-7; 9 bases line up with TRBD1. With 1 base clipped from V and 1 base from J, the junction kept 8 bases outside the gene matches. The CDR3 totals 17 residues. CDR3 residues: CASSLVTGGAISYEQYF. The CDR3, as DNA: TGTGCCAGCAGTTTAGTGACAGGGGGTGCTATTTCCTACGAGCAGTACTTC.

This clonotype was observed at least ten times. This sequence joins TRBV15 and TRBJ2-1; 9 nucleotides line up with TRBD2. In germline, CDR1 is LNHNV, CDR2 YYDKDF (reference sequence). The V and J ends lost 4 bases and 0 bases, in that order; junction bases with no gene match: 7. The CDR3 covers 17 residues. The DNA for the CDR3 is TGTGCCACCAGCACGGGACTAGCCGAAAGCTCCTACAATGAGCAGTTCTTC. Amino acid sequence: CATSTGLAESSYNEQFF.

This clonotype showed up many times. The chain is built from TRBV6-1 and TRBJ2-5; D is perhaps TRBD1 (5 bases). Germline V lookup: CDR1 MNHNS, CDR2 SASEGT. The CDR3 is made up of 13 amino acids. Trimming took 5 bases from V and 2 from J, leaving 9 bases between them. CDR3 loop: CASSQDSQETQYF. DNA for the CDR3: TGTGCCAGCAGTCAAGACAGTCAAGAGACCCAGTACTTC.

The chain has TRBV6-1 and TRBJ2-7; no reliable D call. Germline V gene sequence: CDR1 MNHNS, CDR2 SASEGT. The V and J ends lost 8 bases and 10 bases respectively, with 18 bases between them. This CDR3 comprises 12 residues. The CDR3 DNA reads as TGTGCCAGCCCCCTTACCTGGGCCGATCAGTACTTC. Translated: CASPLTWADQYF.

This clonotype was seen ten or more times. V usage is TRBV20-1 and J usage is TRBJ2-7; D is perhaps TRBD2 (6 bases). The CDR3 runs to 16 residues. Germline CDR1 DFQATT, CDR2 SNEGSKA (reference sequence). Trimming took off 2 bases at V and 5 bases at J, with 22 bases between the two ends. CDR3 nucleotide sequence: TGCAGTGCTAGATCGTGGGGGGACCTGGTACGCCACGAGCAGTACTTC. Translating it yields CSARSWGDLVRHEQYF.

This clonotype was detected only a few times. The chain carries TRBV28 and TRBJ1-5; D is unclear. The CDR3 is made up of 12 amino acids. V lost 3 bases and J 3 bases, leaving 3 bases between the germline ends. The germline CDR1 and CDR2 sequences are MDHEN and SYDVKM. The CDR3 nucleotides read TGTGCCAGCAGTTTTGACAATCAGCCCCAGCATTTT. Translated: CASSFDNQPQHF. Together with reference TRBV28 and TRBJ1-5, the CDR3 gives the full variable domain: DVKVTQSSRYLVKRTGEKVFLECVQDMDHENMFWYRQDPGLGLRLIYFSYDVKMKEKGDIPEGYSVSREKKERFSLILESASTNQTSMYLCASSFDNQPQHFGDGTRLSIL.

V and J are TRBV5-5 and TRBJ2-7; the D gene is possibly TRBD2 (5 bases). Trimming pared 5 bases from V and 4 bases from J, leaving 19 bases between. CDR3 size: 15 residues. The germline V gene encodes CDR1 SGHKS and CDR2 YYEKEE (reference sequence). The CDR3: CASSPDLGEGYEQYF. Written as DNA, the CDR3 is TGTGCCAGCAGTCCCGATCTAGGAGAGGGTTACGAGCAGTACTTC.

Details on this clonotype: Being one base from a much bigger clone, this may be a read error. This chain connects TRBV7-2 to TRBJ2-1; D might be TRBD2 (5 bases). CDR1 is SGHTA and CDR2 is FQGNSA in the germline V gene. The CDR3 runs 12 residues. The DNA for the CDR3 is TGTGTCAGCAGCTTAGCCGAGGGTGAGCAGTTCTTC. It is translated as CVSSLAEGEQFF.